The 30 T cell receptor beta chains presented below share a single source sample, sequenced in a study of cytotoxic CD8 clonotypes in ibrutinib-treated CLL. Only in-frame clones appear in the TCRdb table, and some are missing; sequencing was by immunoSEQ multiplex PCR. The sample lists roughly 250,000 clones; roughly 70% were seen once. This specimen consisted of PBMCs, obtained after 24 months of ibrutinib treatment. The receptors derive from a human donor with chronic lymphocytic leukemia.

The chain employs TRBV28 and TRBJ2-7; 7 bases match TRBD1. With 2 bases clipped from V and 2 bases from J, the junction kept 6 bases outside the gene matches. The CDR3 length is 15 residues. CDR1 is MDHEN, CDR2 SYDVKM, per germline. CDR3 in amino acids: CASSLAGGKTYEQYF. CDR3 DNA sequence: TGTGCCAGCAGTTTAGCAGGGGGTAAGACCTACGAGCAGTACTTC.

The CDR3 protein is CASTVRDAEDTQYF. The CDR3, as DNA: TGTGCCAGCACCGTAAGGGACGCAGAGGATACGCAGTATTTT. The chain joins TRBV27 to TRBJ2-3; the D call may be TRBD1 or TRBD2 (5 bases each). V dropped 7 bases and J dropped 6 bases, with 17 bases sitting between them. Germline values: CDR1 MNHEY, CDR2 SMNVEV (reference sequence). CDR3 size: 14 residues.

This chain uses TRBV27 with TRBJ2-7, with D possibly matching TRBD2 (5 bases). Trimming shortened V by 5 bases and J by 3 bases, and 11 bases separated the two germline ends. This CDR3 region has 13 residues. Germline loops: CDR1 MNHEY, CDR2 SMNVEV (reference sequence). The CDR3 loop reads CASSRGMYYEQYF. CDR3 in DNA: TGTGCCAGCAGTCGAGGGATGTACTACGAGCAGTACTTC.

In this sample, this clone turned up a few times. This chain joins TRBV6-5 and TRBJ2-3; 7 nucleotides agree with TRBD1. V trimming: 6 bases; J trimming: 6 bases; junction bases outside the gene matches: 3. CDR3 size: 12 residues. Germline V lookup: CDR1 MNHEY, CDR2 SVGAGI. The chain's CDR3 is CASRDRVDTQYF. DNA of the CDR3: TGTGCCAGCAGAGACAGGGTGGATACGCAGTATTTT.

The chain carries TRBV10-2 and TRBJ2-2; 8 bases match TRBD1. Germline CDR1 is WSHSY and CDR2 is SAAADI. This CDR3 is built from 17 residues. V lost 4 bases, J lost 2 bases, and 9 bases stayed unmatched. CDR3 in amino acids: CASSARTDRANTGELFF. The CDR3, as DNA: TGCGCCAGCAGTGCGCGTACGGACAGGGCTAACACCGGGGAGCTGTTTTTT.

The chain joins TRBV29-1 to TRBJ2-1; D is unresolved. Germline-derived CDR1 and CDR2 are SQVTM and ANQGSEA. The CDR3 spans 15 residues. Trimming cost V 6 bases and J 0 bases, with 15 bases left between them. DNA of the CDR3: TGCAGCGTGAAAGAGTATCCAAGCTCCTACAATGAGCAGTTCTTC. As protein: CSVKEYPSSYNEQFF.

This sequence joins TRBV7-8 and TRBJ1-2, with 9 positions matching TRBD1. V gave up 5 bases and J gave up 7 bases; unmatched junction bases: 8. This CDR3 is built from 14 residues. Germline CDR1 is SGHVS and CDR2 is FQNEAQ. The CDR3 DNA reads TGTGCCAGCAGCCCGGGGGACAGGGCAATTGGCTACACCTTC. It encodes CASSPGDRAIGYTF.

This clone was counted a few times. The gene calls are TRBV6-4 and TRBJ2-3; 8 nucleotides agree with TRBD2. Germline CDR1 reads MRHNA; CDR2 reads SNTAGT. CDR3 length: 15 residues. V dropped 6 bases and J dropped 3; count of bases not matched to a gene: 8. The CDR3: CASSGSGGPTDTQYF. CDR3 nucleotide sequence: TGTGCCAGCAGCGGGAGCGGGGGCCCTACAGATACGCAGTATTTT.

This chain connects TRBV5-1 to TRBJ2-7; tentative D call: TRBD2 (6 bases). The CDR3 is 15 residues long. Germline lookup yields CDR1 SGHRS and CDR2 YFSETQ. V lost 3 bases, J lost 6 bases, and 19 bases lay in between. CDR3 sequence reads: CASSSRRGSTGEQYF. The CDR3 DNA reads TGCGCCAGCAGCTCCCGGCGGGGATCTACGGGCGAGCAGTACTTC.

The table lists this clone with a count of one. V and J are TRBV30 and TRBJ1-6; perhaps TRBD1 as D (5 bases). The V gene lost 4 bases and the J gene lost 10 bases, with 11 bases spanning the gap. The CDR3 runs 12 residues. The V gene's germline CDR1 is GTSNPN and CDR2 SVGIG (reference sequence). The CDR3 is CAWNQGASPLHF. For the CDR3, the DNA is TGTGCCTGGAACCAGGGTGCGTCACCCCTCCACTTT.

The rearrangement links TRBV29-1 to TRBJ1-1, with 8 bases fitting TRBD1. The germline V gene encodes CDR1 SQVTM and CDR2 ANQGSEA. V dropped 4 bases and J dropped 4; count of bases not matched to a gene: 5. The CDR3 consists of 13 residues. The CDR3 loop reads CSVAPRGLTEAFF. CDR3 coding DNA: TGCAGCGTTGCACCCAGGGGGCTCACTGAAGCTTTCTTT.

The chain is built from TRBV5-8 and TRBJ2-7; 7 bases map to TRBD1. Per germline, CDR1 SGHTS and CDR2 YDEGEE. The junction had 10 bases not matched to a gene; V was cut back by 4 bases and J by 3 bases. This CDR3 has 15 amino acids. CDR3 DNA: TGTGCCAGCAGCCGCGCCGGGACAGCCAACTACGAGCAGTACTTC. Protein: CASSRAGTANYEQYF. Full variable domain (rest looked up from reference TRBV5-8 and TRBJ2-7): EAGVTQSPTHLIKTRGQQATLRCSPISGHTSVYWYQQALGLGLQFLLWYDEGEERNRGNFPPRFSGRQFPNYSSELNVNALELEDSALYLCASSRAGTANYEQYFGPGTRLTVT.

This clone was counted once. CDR3 coding DNA: TGTGCCAGCAGCTTTGTATCGACCCTCGTAAACGAGCAGTACTTC. It specifies CASSFVSTLVNEQYF. The rearrangement links TRBV5-4 to TRBJ2-7; the D is unclear. Germline assignment: CDR1 SGHNT and CDR2 YYREEE (reference sequence). V was pared by 2 bases and J by 5 bases, with 17 bases between. This CDR3 spans 15 amino acids.

This clone came up a few times. The chain has TRBV5-1 and TRBJ2-1, with TRBD2 identical over 8 bases. CDR3 length equals 14 residues. J was trimmed by 6 bases and V by 7 bases; bases with no gene match: 9. CDR1 SGHRS and CDR2 YFSETQ come from the germline V gene. The CDR3 DNA reads as TGCGCCAGCCGCTCAGCGGGAGTAAGCAATGAGCAGTTCTTC. This translates into CASRSAGVSNEQFF.

The rearrangement uses TRBV5-1 and TRBJ2-3; maybe TRBD2 (7 bases). The germline CDR1 and CDR2 sequences are SGHRS and YFSETQ. V was pared by 0 bases and J by 4 bases, with 12 bases between. The CDR3 is 15 amino acids. The CDR3: CASSLAVGGPDTQYF. CDR3 DNA sequence: TGCGCCAGCAGCTTGGCCGTGGGGGGGCCAGATACGCAGTATTTT.

This chain links TRBV28 with TRBJ2-6; D is ambiguous. CDR1 and CDR2 from the germline V gene are MDHEN and SYDVKM. V lost 8 bases and J lost 0, with 11 bases in between. This CDR3 region has 15 residues. CDR3 amino acids: CASENHGSGANVLTF. CDR3 sequence (DNA): TGTGCCAGCGAAAACCACGGCTCTGGGGCCAACGTCCTGACTTTC.

The rearrangement joins TRBV4-2 to TRBJ2-7; D may be TRBD2 (5 bases). From germline, CDR1 is LGHNA and CDR2 YNFKEQ. The V gene lost 1 base and the J gene lost 3 bases, with 10 bases spanning the gap. The CDR3 extends over 14 amino acids. The CDR3, as DNA: TGTGCCAGCAGCCAAGGCGGCAGCGGCTACGAGCAGTACTTC. Encoded protein: CASSQGGSGYEQYF.

The CDR3 region is CASSFLGRGYEQYF. CDR3 sequence (DNA): TGTGCCAGCAGTTTCTTGGGCAGGGGCTACGAGCAGTACTTC. The chain recombines TRBV27 with TRBJ2-7; a possible D gene is TRBD1 (6 bases). The V and J ends lost 3 bases and 3 bases respectively, with 12 bases between them. Per germline, CDR1 MNHEY and CDR2 SMNVEV (reference sequence). The CDR3 sequence is 14 residues long.

The chain recombines TRBV6-5 with TRBJ2-3; D unresolved. Germline V gene lookup returns CDR1 MNHEY and CDR2 SVGAGI. This CDR3 comprises 13 residues. The ends were cut back, 8 bases at V and 5 bases at J, with 14 bases in the middle. CDR3 sequence: CASAKTGGDTQYF. The CDR3 DNA follows: TGTGCCAGCGCAAAAACGGGCGGAGATACGCAGTATTTT.

This chain connects TRBV6-5 to TRBJ2-7, with 9 positions matching TRBD1. Unmatched junction bases numbered 9, after V lost 6 bases and J lost 3 bases. Per the germline V gene, CDR1 is MNHEY and CDR2 is SVGAGI. The CDR3 extends over 15 amino acids. The CDR3 reads CASSQTPGQGYEQYF. The CDR3 DNA is TGTGCCAGCAGCCAAACCCCGGGACAGGGCTACGAGCAGTACTTC.

The CDR3: CASRGGARASGSYEQYF. For the CDR3, the DNA is TGTGCCAGTAGAGGGGGGGCCAGGGCCTCCGGGTCCTACGAGCAGTACTTC. The V call is TRBV19, the J call TRBJ2-7, with D perhaps TRBD2 (7 bases). Germline values: CDR1 LNHDA, CDR2 SQIVND (reference sequence). V was cut by 6 bases and J by 1 base, with 22 bases left in between. The CDR3 has 17 residues.

This chain connects TRBV4-2 to TRBJ2-7, with TRBD2 matching over 8 bases. This CDR3 comprises 15 residues. Germline-derived CDR1 and CDR2 are LGHNA and YNFKEQ. V lost 3 bases and J lost 1; bases outside the gene matches: 5. CDR3 in DNA: TGTGCCAGCAGCCAGAGGGCGGGAGGATCCTACGAGCAGTACTTC. This gives the protein CASSQRAGGSYEQYF.

A word on this clone: In the same sample, other DNA sequences code for this CDR3. The chain carries TRBV19 and TRBJ2-3; D is unclear. Germline V gene lookup returns CDR1 LNHDA and CDR2 SQIVND (reference sequence). V was trimmed by 1 base and J by 1 base, leaving 6 bases between them. CDR3 length: 14 residues. The CDR3, as DNA: TGTGCCAGTAGTATAGGTCTACGCACAGATACGCAGTATTTT. Its translation: CASSIGLRTDTQYF. The full variable domain, with the rest looked up from reference TRBV19 and TRBJ2-3, is DGGITQSPKYLFRKEGQNVTLSCEQNLNHDAMYWYRQDPGQGLRLIYYSQIVNDFQKGDIAEGYSVSREKKESFPLTVTSAQKNPTAFYLCASSIGLRTDTQYFGPGTRLTVL.

The chain links TRBV11-2 to TRBJ2-5; no reliable D call. The CDR3 length is 14 residues. Trimming pared 5 bases from V and 5 bases from J, leaving 15 bases between. Germline lookup yields CDR1 SGHAT and CDR2 FQNNGV. The CDR3 sequence: CASSQHPDGETQYF. The CDR3 DNA reads as TGTGCCAGCAGCCAACATCCGGATGGCGAGACCCAGTACTTC.

The chain uses TRBV18 and TRBJ2-1; 7 nucleotides line up with TRBD2. CDR1 KGHSH and CDR2 LQKENI come from the germline V gene. This CDR3 is 15 amino acids long. J lost 4 bases, V lost 2 bases, and 5 bases had no gene match. CDR3 nucleotide sequence: TGTGCCAGCTCACCAGGGCTAGCGGAATACAATGAGCAGTTCTTC. It specifies CASSPGLAEYNEQFF.

There are a few counts of this clone. The gene calls are TRBV28 and TRBJ1-2; D is unclear. The CDR3 is 10 residues long. Germline V gives CDR1 MDHEN, CDR2 SYDVKM. V gave up 9 bases and J gave up 0 bases, with 2 bases separating them. CDR3 residues: CARANYGYTF. For the CDR3, the DNA is TGTGCCAGAGCTAACTATGGCTACACCTTC.

This chain connects TRBV25-1 to TRBJ2-7; a possible D gene is TRBD1 (6 bases). The length of the CDR3 is 14 residues. Trimming removed 3 bases at V and 3 bases at J, with 12 bases between. The germline V gene encodes CDR1 MGHDK and CDR2 SYGVNS. CDR3 residues: CASSEVNRDYEQYF. CDR3 DNA: TGTGCCAGCAGTGAGGTCAACAGGGACTACGAGCAGTACTTC.

The chain combines TRBV30 with TRBJ1-4, with D uncertain. The V end was cut by 3 bases, the J end by 4 bases, with 9 bases between. CDR1 GTSNPN and CDR2 SVGIG come from the germline V gene (reference sequence). CDR3 length: 13 amino acids. The CDR3 loop is CAWRNLFNEKLFF. Here the CDR3 DNA reads TGTGCCTGGAGAAATCTTTTTAATGAAAAACTGTTTTTT.

There are a few counts of this clone. One end of the junction varies from germline; a read error may be responsible. The chain joins TRBV7-7 to TRBJ2-7; TRBD1 matches at 9 bases. CDR1 is SSHAT, CDR2 FNYEAQ, per germline (reference sequence). This CDR3 comprises 13 residues. CDR3 DNA sequence: TGTGCTAGCAGCCCAGACAGGGGGTACGAGCAGTACTTC. Its translation is CASSPDRGYEQYF.

This chain uses TRBV4-3 with TRBJ2-7; 8 bases are shared with TRBD2. V dropped 1 base and J dropped 4; count of bases not matched to a gene: 6. CDR3 length: 15 residues. The V gene's germline CDR1 is LGHNA and CDR2 YSLEER. This CDR3 is CASSQGAGGLYEQYF. The DNA for the CDR3 is TGCGCCAGCAGCCAAGGGGCGGGAGGACTTTACGAGCAGTACTTC.